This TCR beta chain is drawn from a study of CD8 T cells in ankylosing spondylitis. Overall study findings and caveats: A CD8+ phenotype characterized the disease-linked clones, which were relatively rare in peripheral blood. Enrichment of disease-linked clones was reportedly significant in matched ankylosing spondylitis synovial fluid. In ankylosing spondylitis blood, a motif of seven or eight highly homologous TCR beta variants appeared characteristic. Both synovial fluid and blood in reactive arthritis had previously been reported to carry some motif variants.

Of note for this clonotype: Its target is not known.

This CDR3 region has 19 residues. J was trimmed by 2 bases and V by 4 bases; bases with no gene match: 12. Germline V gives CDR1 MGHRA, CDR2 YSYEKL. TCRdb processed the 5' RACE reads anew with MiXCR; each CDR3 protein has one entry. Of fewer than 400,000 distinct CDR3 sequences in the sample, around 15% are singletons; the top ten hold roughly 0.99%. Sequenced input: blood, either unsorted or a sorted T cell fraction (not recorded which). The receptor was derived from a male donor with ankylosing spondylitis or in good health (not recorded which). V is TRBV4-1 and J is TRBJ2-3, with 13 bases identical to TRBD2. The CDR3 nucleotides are TGCGCCAGCAGCCCCCCTTGGGAACTAGCGGGGGGGAACACAGATACGCAGTATTTT. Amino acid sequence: CASSPPWELAGGNTDTQYF.